Listed below are T cell receptor beta chains from one sample, sequenced in a study of control samples from healthy donors and cancer patients. Only in-frame clones appear in the TCRdb table, and some are missing; sequencing was by immunoSEQ multiplex PCR. The table shows about 89,000 clones, with about 89% occurring only once. The sequencing sample was made of blood. The receptors originated from a man aged 25-40 years in good health. The CDR3 runs from the conserved cysteine through the conserved F or W. A D gene is named only where the DNA matches it firmly. Size values are once, few and many counts, or a class for expanded clones, and some rows have none.

>few|-|TRBJ1-1|TRBV10-3
CAIREGMTEAFF
TGTGCCATCAGAGAGGGGATGACTGAAGCTTTCTTT
>-|-|TRBJ2-5|TRBV5-6
CASSLRTRRGETQYF
TGTGCCAGCAGCTTGAGGACCCGGAGGGGAGAGACCCAGTACTTC
>-|-|TRBJ1-3|TRBV7-8
CATQTGSSGNTIYF
TGTGCCACCCAGACTGGGAGCTCTGGAAACACCATATATTTT
>-|TRBD1|TRBJ2-5|TRBV5-5
CASSQLSWDSTQETQYF
TGTGCCAGCAGCCAACTTTCTTGGGACAGCACTCAAGAGACCCAGTACTTC
>-|-|TRBJ1-1|TRBV6-1
CASSEASWGQAFF
TGTGCCAGCAGTGAAGCTAGTTGGGGACAAGCTTTCTTT
>-|-|TRBJ1-2|TRBV30
CAWSEGVGQQYGYTF
TGTGCCTGGAGTGAGGGGGTCGGCCAGCAATATGGCTACACCTTC
>-|-|TRBJ2-6|TRBV4-1
CASSQVPSGSGANVLTF
TGCGCCAGCAGCCAAGTCCCGAGTGGGTCTGGGGCCAACGTCCTGACTTTC
>-|-|TRBJ1-1|TRBV2
CASSDSSVTEAFF
TGTGCCAGCAGTGATTCGTCAGTCACTGAAGCTTTCTTT
>-|-|TRBJ1-5|TRBV13
CASSLGDRNSNQPQHF
TGTGCCAGCAGCTTAGGGGACAGAAATAGCAATCAGCCCCAGCATTTT
>-|TRBD1|TRBJ1-3|TRBV5-6
CASSPRDRGLRNTIYF
TGTGCCAGCAGCCCCCGGGACAGGGGTTTGCGGAACACCATATATTTT
>-|TRBD2|TRBJ2-3|TRBV19
CASSIRSGGGITDTQYF
TGTGCCAGTAGTATACGGAGCGGGGGGGGCATCACAGATACGCAGTATTTT
>-|TRBD1|TRBJ2-3|TRBV7-9
CASSRDRGLADTQYF
TGTGCCAGCAGCCGGGACAGGGGTTTGGCAGATACGCAGTATTTT
>-|-|TRBJ1-6|TRBV21-1
CASTRTFAGNSPLHF
TGTGCCAGCACAAGGACATTCGCGGGAAATTCACCCCTCCACTTT
>few|TRBD1|TRBJ2-5|TRBV6-5
CASRRQGTETQYF
TGTGCCAGCAGACGACAGGGGACGGAGACCCAGTACTTC
>few|-|TRBJ2-1|TRBV24-1
CATSGQAWGDEQFF
TGTGCCACCAGTGGCCAGGCCTGGGGGGATGAGCAGTTCTTC
>-|-|TRBJ2-7|TRBV12-3/TRBV12-4
CASSLAGGEQYF
TGTGCCAGCAGTTTAGCAGGGGGCGAGCAGTACTTC
>-|TRBD1|TRBJ1-1|TRBV3-1/TRBV3-2
CASSPTGRRTEAFF
TGTGCCAGCAGCCCGACAGGGCGGCGCACTGAAGCTTTCTTT
>-|-|TRBJ1-2|TRBV19
CASSPYSPGGYTF
TGTGCCAGTAGTCCCTACTCGCCCGGGGGCTACACCTTC
>-|TRBD2|TRBJ2-5|TRBV10-3
CAISERGAQYF
TGTGCCATCAGTGAACGGGGGGCCCAGTACTTC
>-|-|TRBJ1-5|TRBV24-1
CATGQSNQPQHF
TGTGCCACCGGTCAGAGTAATCAGCCCCAGCATTTT
>-|-|TRBJ2-1|TRBV24-1
CATSDQNRPSSYNEQFF
TGTGCCACCAGTGACCAAAACAGGCCGAGCTCCTACAATGAGCAGTTCTTC
>-|-|TRBJ1-4|TRBV5-5
CASSFEGKNEKLFF
TGTGCCAGCAGCTTCGAGGGGAAGAATGAAAAACTGTTTTTT
>-|-|TRBJ1-6|TRBV28
CASSLTGPYNSPLHF
TGTGCCAGCAGTTTAACGGGACCTTATAATTCACCCCTCCACTTT
>-|-|TRBJ1-4|TRBV6-1
CASSEVHGGEKLFF
TGTGCCAGCAGTGAGGTGCACGGGGGGGAAAAACTGTTTTTT
>once|TRBD2|TRBJ2-3|TRBV7-6
CASSLALTSGGASTDTQYF
TGTGCCAGCAGCTTAGCGCTTACTAGCGGGGGGGCTAGCACAGATACGCAGTATTTT
>-|-|TRBJ2-2|TRBV27
CASSLSPQGGGELFF
TGTGCCAGCAGTTTATCCCCCCAGGGTGGCGGGGAGCTGTTTTTT
>-|-|TRBJ1-2|TRBV12-3/TRBV12-4
CASSPTGRSGYTF
TGTGCCAGCAGTCCAACCGGACGCTCTGGCTACACCTTC
>-|TRBD1|TRBJ1-1|TRBV2
CASSGGDRAAFF
TGTGCCAGCAGTGGCGGCGACAGGGCCGCTTTCTTT
>-|-|TRBJ1-3|TRBV7-9
CASRPTGSGNTIYF
TGTGCCAGCAGGCCAACAGGGTCTGGAAACACCATATATTTT
>few|-|TRBJ2-7|TRBV10-3
CAISEVKGTRYEQYF
TGTGCCATCAGTGAGGTTAAAGGAACGCGGTACGAGCAGTACTTC
>-|-|TRBJ1-5|TRBV12-3/TRBV12-4
CASSLNRNQPQHF
TGTGCCAGCAGTTTAAACAGGAATCAGCCCCAGCATTTT
>-|-|TRBJ1-1|TRBV29-1
CSVDSRVGQGTEAFF
TGCAGCGTTGACTCAAGGGTCGGTCAGGGCACTGAAGCTTTCTTT
>-|-|TRBJ1-1|TRBV5-6
CASSNLERNTEAFF
TGTGCCAGCAGCAATCTTGAGAGGAACACTGAAGCTTTCTTT
>-|-|TRBJ1-1|TRBV5-1
CASSLVEAQELKAFF
TGCGCCAGCAGCTTGGTTGAGGCTCAAGAATTAAAAGCTTTCTTT
>-|TRBD1|TRBJ1-1|TRBV30
CAWRTGEGTEAFF
TGTGCCTGGAGGACAGGGGAGGGGACTGAAGCTTTCTTT
>-|-|TRBJ1-1|TRBV7-2
CASRPYVGTEAFF
TGTGCCAGCAGACCCTACGTAGGGACTGAAGCTTTCTTT
>-|TRBD1|TRBJ2-5|TRBV2
CASMLMDRGGETQYF
TGTGCCAGTATGCTGATGGACAGGGGAGGAGAGACCCAGTACTTC
>-|-|TRBJ1-2|TRBV5-1
CASSLAPGSNYGYTF
TGCGCCAGCAGCTTGGCCCCCGGCTCTAACTATGGCTACACCTTC
>-|TRBD1|TRBJ1-2|TRBV11-2
CASSLDTGGMGYGYTF
TGTGCCAGCAGCCTTGATACAGGGGGAATGGGGTATGGCTACACCTTC
>-|-|TRBJ1-2|TRBV3-1/TRBV3-2
CASSRGLGYGYTF
TGTGCCAGCAGCCGAGGGCTCGGGTATGGCTACACCTTC
>-|-|TRBJ1-1|TRBV7-9
CASSFASLNTEAFF
TGTGCCAGCAGCTTTGCCAGTCTGAACACTGAAGCTTTCTTT
>once|TRBD1|TRBJ1-1|TRBV5-8
CASRSGTGNSNTEAFF
TGTGCCAGCAGATCCGGGACAGGGAACTCTAACACTGAAGCTTTCTTT
>few|-|TRBJ1-2|TRBV5-1
CASSPNFGGSDGYTF
TGCGCCAGCAGCCCGAACTTTGGGGGTAGTGATGGCTACACCTTC
>-|-|TRBJ1-6|TRBV5-4
CAYSSNSPLHF
TGTGCGTACAGTTCTAATTCACCCCTCCACTTT
>-|-|TRBJ1-3|TRBV10-3
CAITPDLQSGTIYF
TGTGCCATCACCCCCGACCTCCAGAGTGGCACCATATATTTT
>-|TRBD1|TRBJ1-2|TRBV15
CATSRDRGAYGYTF
TGTGCCACCAGCAGAGACAGGGGGGCCTATGGCTACACCTTC
>-|-|TRBJ2-3|TRBV6-4
CASSDKRTDTQYF
TGTGCCAGCAGTGACAAGCGCACAGATACGCAGTATTTT